The 28 T cell receptor beta chains listed next were all sequenced from one sample in a study of CD8 T cells in Susac syndrome. It was with random hexamers that roughly 0.5 to 1 ug RNA was reverse transcribed. TCRdb processed the immunoSEQ multiplex PCR reads anew with MiXCR; each CDR3 protein has one entry. The sample contains about 200,000 distinct CDR3 sequences, 90% to 95% of which appear only once. Input material: CD8+ T cells from PBMCs. Source of these receptors: a human donor with multiple sclerosis.

The rearrangement joins TRBV11-3 to TRBJ2-5; tentative D call: TRBD1 (6 bases). In germline, CDR1 is SGHNT, CDR2 YENEEA. The CDR3 length is 14 residues. Trimming removed 1 base at V and 6 bases at J, with 12 bases between. The CDR3 DNA reads TGTGCCAGCAGCTTAGCACAGGGCATGAAGACCCAGTACTTC. Its protein product is CASSLAQGMKTQYF.

The chain has TRBV9 and TRBJ1-1, with D perhaps TRBD1 (5 bases). Germline CDR1 and CDR2: SGDLS and YYNGEE. V gave up 0 bases and J gave up 3 bases, with 9 bases separating them. The CDR3 contains 14 residues. CDR3 amino acids: CASSVGDGYTEAFF. The CDR3 DNA sequence: TGTGCCAGCAGCGTAGGGGACGGGTACACTGAAGCTTTCTTT.

V and J are TRBV27 and TRBJ1-2; D is perhaps TRBD1 (6 bases). Trimming removed 6 bases from V and 2 bases from J, with 13 bases in between. Germline V CDR1 and CDR2: MNHEY, SMNVEV (reference sequence). This CDR3 has 14 amino acids. The chain's CDR3 is CASSSGAGNYGYTF. DNA of the CDR3: TGTGCCAGCAGCTCAGGGGCGGGGAACTATGGCTACACCTTC.

This clonotype was seen just once. V is TRBV19 and J is TRBJ2-3; D is unclear. Germline V gives CDR1 LNHDA, CDR2 SQIVND (reference sequence). Trimming removed 3 bases from V and 0 bases from J, with 4 bases in between. CDR3 length: 13 residues. CDR3 nucleotides: TGTGCCAGTAGTATGACTAGCACAGATACGCAGTATTTT. Residues: CASSMTSTDTQYF.

The rearrangement joins TRBV20-1 to TRBJ2-5; 9 nucleotides align to TRBD1. The CDR3 extends over 15 amino acids. The germline gives CDR1 DFQATT, CDR2 SNEGSKA (reference sequence). V shed 0 bases and J 5 bases; nucleotides not matched to a gene: 7. This chain's CDR3 is CSARDRGQGVETQYF. The CDR3 DNA reads TGCAGTGCTAGAGATAGGGGACAGGGCGTGGAGACCCAGTACTTC.

The V call is TRBV9, the J call TRBJ1-1, with D perhaps TRBD1 (5 bases). This CDR3 is built from 14 residues. Germline V gene lookup returns CDR1 SGDLS and CDR2 YYNGEE. Deletions cut 2 bases from V and 4 bases from J, with 12 bases between. The CDR3 sequence: CASSVGGGTTEAFF. The DNA for the CDR3 is TGTGCCAGCAGCGTGGGGGGAGGGACCACTGAAGCTTTCTTT.

This clonotype was detected only a few times. The CDR3 region is CASSYFAGVLYNEQFF. DNA of the CDR3: TGTGCCAGCAGTTACTTCGCAGGAGTACTCTACAATGAGCAGTTCTTC. This chain joins TRBV6-5 and TRBJ2-1; D unresolved. The germline CDR1 and CDR2 sequences are MNHEY and SVGAGI. The length of the CDR3 is 16 residues. Trimming took 1 base from V and 3 from J, leaving 13 bases between them.

The V and J genes are TRBV13 and TRBJ2-1; 8 bases match TRBD1. The CDR3 length is 15 residues. From germline, CDR1 is PRHDT and CDR2 FYEKMQ (reference sequence). J gave up 9 bases and V 5 bases, and 12 bases lay outside the gene matches. As DNA, the CDR3 is TGTGCCAGCAGCATACAGGGGGGCCGGTGGGGTGAGCAGTTCTTC. Its protein product is CASSIQGGRWGEQFF.

The chain is built from TRBV27 and TRBJ2-3; D may be TRBD1 or TRBD2 (5 bases each). The CDR3 spans 16 residues. Trimming left V 4 bases short and J 2 bases short, with 16 bases between. Germline-derived CDR1 and CDR2 are MNHEY and SMNVEV (reference sequence). The DNA of the CDR3 is TGTGCCAGCAGTTACGTCATGCCCGGGGCCACAGATACGCAGTATTTT. Protein product: CASSYVMPGATDTQYF.

The rearrangement joins TRBV20-1 to TRBJ2-7, with 9 bases fitting TRBD1. V lost 6 bases and J lost 2; bases outside the gene matches: 8. This CDR3 is 14 amino acids long. Germline V gives CDR1 DFQATT, CDR2 SNEGSKA (reference sequence). CDR3 loop: CSAVGTGKAYEQYF. DNA of the CDR3: TGCAGTGCGGTGGGGACAGGGAAGGCCTACGAGCAGTACTTC.

The chain links TRBV4-1 to TRBJ2-1, with 8 bases identical to TRBD1. V trimming: 1 base; J trimming: 9 bases; junction bases outside the gene matches: 5. Germline V gene sequence: CDR1 MGHRA, CDR2 YSYEKL. This CDR3 spans 14 amino acids. This CDR3 reads CASSQAPGQGEQFF. CDR3 coding DNA: TGCGCCAGCAGCCAAGCGCCCGGACAGGGTGAGCAGTTCTTC.

The chain carries TRBV29-1 and TRBJ2-7, with TRBD2 identical over 9 bases. Germline V gene sequence: CDR1 SQVTM, CDR2 ANQGSEA. The CDR3 runs 14 residues. V was pared by 5 bases and J by 4 bases, with 9 bases of the junction left unmatched. The CDR3 loop reads CSVNWASGDYEQYF. As DNA, the CDR3 is TGCAGCGTTAATTGGGCTAGCGGGGATTACGAGCAGTACTTC.

The chain is built from TRBV4-3 and TRBJ2-3; tentatively, D is TRBD1 or TRBD2 (5 bases each). In germline, CDR1 is LGHNA, CDR2 YSLEER. This CDR3 is 15 amino acids long. The germline V and J ends were trimmed by 3 bases and 4 bases, with 14 bases remaining between them. CDR3 amino acids: CASSQGEGPSDTQYF. CDR3 nucleotide sequence: TGCGCCAGCAGCCAGGGAGAGGGGCCTTCAGATACGCAGTATTTT.

Here the CDR3 reads CASSLGAGGVTGELFF. CDR3 in DNA: TGTGCCAGCAGTTTAGGGGCGGGAGGGGTGACCGGGGAGCTGTTTTTT. This chain joins TRBV27 and TRBJ2-2, with 9 bases identical to TRBD2. Germline trimming cut 2 bases from V and 5 bases from J; bases unmatched to any gene: 6. Germline-derived CDR1 and CDR2 are MNHEY and SMNVEV (reference sequence). The CDR3 totals 16 residues.

The chain employs TRBV27 and TRBJ2-2; 8 positions match TRBD2. Germline CDR1 MNHEY, CDR2 SMNVEV (reference sequence). The CDR3 runs to 16 residues. Trimming at V came to 5 bases and at J to 4 bases, leaving 9 bases not matched to a gene. The CDR3 bases are TGTGCCAGCAGTAGCGGGAGTTCTTTGGGCACCGGGGAGCTGTTTTTT. This sequence encodes CASSSGSSLGTGELFF.

This clonotype occurred a few times. J is TRBJ2-2 and V is TRBV2; 8 nucleotides align to TRBD1. Per the germline V gene, CDR1 is SNHLY and CDR2 is FYNNEI. The length of the CDR3 is 17 residues. J lost 3 bases, V lost 3 bases, and 9 bases had no gene match. The CDR3 sequence is CASSDTPDRVDTGELFF. CDR3 DNA: TGTGCCAGCAGTGATACACCGGACAGGGTGGACACCGGGGAGCTGTTTTTT.

V is TRBV7-9 and J is TRBJ2-1; 12 positions match TRBD2. CDR1 is SEHNR and CDR2 is FQNEAQ in the germline V gene (reference sequence). After removal of 2 bases from V and 5 bases from J, the junction contained 7 bases not matched to a gene. This CDR3 has 17 residues. The CDR3: CASSLTLTSGGNNEQFF. The CDR3 nucleotides read TGTGCCAGCAGCTTAACCCTCACTAGCGGGGGGAACAATGAGCAGTTCTTC.

This clonotype was observed once. The CDR3 protein is CASGYSNQPQHF. The DNA for the CDR3 is TGTGCCAGTGGTTATAGCAATCAGCCCCAGCATTTT. J is TRBJ1-5 and V is TRBV19; D gene ambiguous. V was clipped by 8 bases and J by 0 bases, with 5 bases between them. Germline CDR1 is LNHDA and CDR2 is SQIVND (reference sequence). There are 12 residues in the CDR3.

This clonotype was seen only a few times. The V call is TRBV4-1, the J call TRBJ1-1; D is possibly TRBD1 (5 bases). The CDR3 covers 14 residues. The V and J ends lost 0 bases and 7 bases respectively, with 12 bases between them. Germline lookup yields CDR1 MGHRA and CDR2 YSYEKL. The CDR3 coding sequence is TGCGCCAGCAGCCAAGATCACGGGGCGGTTGAAGCTTTCTTT. Protein: CASSQDHGAVEAFF.

CDR3 amino acids: CATSDLYNEQFF. The CDR3 coding sequence is TGTGCCACCAGTGATCTATACAATGAGCAGTTCTTC. The gene calls are TRBV24-1 and TRBJ2-1; no definite D call. V was pared by 3 bases and J by 4 bases, with 3 bases between. Germline V gene data show CDR1 as KGHDR and CDR2 as SFDVKD. CDR3 length: 12 residues.

The chain recombines TRBV6-1 with TRBJ1-1, with TRBD1 matching 9 bases. The germline CDR1 and CDR2 sequences are MNHNS and SASEGT. This CDR3 comprises 12 residues. DNA of the CDR3: TGTGCATACAGGGGGCTTACCTCTGAAGCTTTCTTT. It specifies CAYRGLTSEAFF.

V usage is TRBV12-3 or TRBV12-4 and J usage is TRBJ2-3; 7 positions match TRBD2. CDR3 size: 16 residues. The V gene end was trimmed by 3 bases and the J gene end by 1 base; junction bases not matched to a gene: 7. CDR3 region: CASSFNKLAGTDTQYF. In DNA form, the CDR3 reads TGTGCCAGCAGTTTTAACAAGCTAGCGGGCACAGATACGCAGTATTTT.

V usage is TRBV7-9 and J usage is TRBJ1-4; possible D gene TRBD1, 5 bases. V lost 5 bases, J lost 7 bases, and 17 bases lay in between. CDR1 SEHNR and CDR2 FQNEAQ come from the germline V gene (reference sequence). The length of the CDR3 is 15 residues. In DNA form, the CDR3 reads TGTGCCAGCAGCAACGAAATTGGGACGGTTGAAAAACTGTTTTTT. This encodes CASSNEIGTVEKLFF.

The chain links TRBV9 to TRBJ2-5; the D call may be TRBD1 or TRBD2 (7 bases each). CDR1 SGDLS and CDR2 YYNGEE come from the germline V gene. CDR3 length: 16 residues. V was shortened by 4 bases and J by 5 bases, with 21 bases between the two germline ends. CDR3 sequence reads: CASSSQGGGPGETQYF. The CDR3 nucleotides read TGTGCCAGCAGCTCCCAGGGGGGAGGGCCTGGGGAGACCCAGTACTTC.

This clonotype has a handful of counts. This chain links TRBV7-2 with TRBJ2-3, with D tentatively TRBD1 (6 bases). Trimming took off 1 base at V and 2 bases at J, with 10 bases between the two ends. CDR1 and CDR2 from the germline V gene are SGHTA and FQGNSA. The CDR3 has 15 residues. For the CDR3, the DNA is TGTGCCAGCAGCTTAGGAGGGGGTCCCACAGATACGCAGTATTTT. It is translated as CASSLGGGPTDTQYF.

This chain joins TRBV29-1 and TRBJ1-1; no reliable D call. V lost 7 bases to trimming and J lost 5 bases, with 8 bases between them. Germline CDR1 reads SQVTM; CDR2 reads ANQGSEA. The CDR3 totals 10 residues. The CDR3 sequence: CSGHGTEAFF. The CDR3 DNA sequence: TGCAGCGGCCACGGGACTGAAGCTTTCTTT.

The V gene is TRBV20-1, the J gene TRBJ2-7, with a possible D match to TRBD2 (5 bases). The CDR3 consists of 12 residues. In germline, CDR1 is DFQATT, CDR2 SNEGSKA (reference sequence). Trimming cost V 2 bases and J 1 base, with 6 bases left between them. The CDR3 loop reads CSARPGSYEQYF. The CDR3 DNA reads TGCAGTGCTAGACCGGGGTCCTACGAGCAGTACTTC.

The rearrangement links TRBV6-5 to TRBJ2-7; 8 bases map to TRBD1. V lost 0 bases and J lost 5; bases outside the gene matches: 12. CDR1 is MNHEY and CDR2 is SVGAGI in the germline V gene. The CDR3 length is 17 residues. The CDR3 reads CASSYSTGEITLDEQYF. The DNA for the CDR3 is TGTGCCAGCAGTTACTCGACAGGGGAAATTACGTTGGACGAGCAGTACTTC.